This T cell receptor (beta chain) was obtained from a study of identical twins. Overall study results and limits: The study reached conclusions through statistical analysis that was cross-sectional, not following the same donors.

TCRdb recomputed calls from the 5' RACE reads with MiXCR, one row per CDR3 protein. The sample yields some 210,000 distinct CDR3 sequences, 15% to 20% seen once. V lost 0 bases and J 5 bases, leaving 20 bases between the germline ends. The CDR3 covers 18 residues. CDR1 and CDR2 (germline): ENHRY, SYGVKD. About this clonotype itself: Its specificity is unknown.

Only healthy Caucasians were included as donors. This sample was shared with a second study, whose subject was T cells expressing NK-cell markers. That study adds: In a handful of donors, these clonotypes also led the CD3+CD56-NKG2C+ fraction.

Sequenced material: CD8+ T cells sorted from blood. This TCR was sampled from a young woman in good health. This chain uses TRBV10-3 with TRBJ2-1, with D unclear. The CDR3 coding sequence is TGTGCCATCAGTGAGTCAATCGACCGGGCTTTGGCGCACAATGAGCAGTTCTTC. Residues: CAISESIDRALAHNEQFF.